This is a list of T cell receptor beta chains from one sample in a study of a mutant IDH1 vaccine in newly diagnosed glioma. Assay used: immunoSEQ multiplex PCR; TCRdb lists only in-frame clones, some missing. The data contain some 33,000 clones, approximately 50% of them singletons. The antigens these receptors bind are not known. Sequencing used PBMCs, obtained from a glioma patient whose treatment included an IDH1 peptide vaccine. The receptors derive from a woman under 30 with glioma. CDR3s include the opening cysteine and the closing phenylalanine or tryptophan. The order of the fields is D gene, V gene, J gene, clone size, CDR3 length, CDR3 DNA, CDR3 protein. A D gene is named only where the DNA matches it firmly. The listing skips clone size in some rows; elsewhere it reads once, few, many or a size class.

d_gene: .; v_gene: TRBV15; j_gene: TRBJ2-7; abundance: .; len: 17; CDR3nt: TGTGCCACCAGCAGATCCCGCTGGGGCCTGGAAAGCTACGAGCAGTACTTC; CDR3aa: CATSRSRWGLESYEQYF
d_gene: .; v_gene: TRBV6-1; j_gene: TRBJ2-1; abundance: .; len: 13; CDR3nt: TGTGCCAGCAGGGGGGCAGGGAGCAATGAGCAGTTCTTC; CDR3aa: CASRGAGSNEQFF
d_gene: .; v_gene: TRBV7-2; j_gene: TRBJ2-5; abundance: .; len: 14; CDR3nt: TGTGCCAGCAGCACCAGGGGAAATCTAGAGACCCAGTACTTC; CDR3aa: CASSTRGNLETQYF
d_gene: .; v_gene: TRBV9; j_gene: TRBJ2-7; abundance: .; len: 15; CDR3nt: TGTGCCAGCAGCGTTACGGGCGGGACTTCCTACGAGCAGTACTTC; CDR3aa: CASSVTGGTSYEQYF
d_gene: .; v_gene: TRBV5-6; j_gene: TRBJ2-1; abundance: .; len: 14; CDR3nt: TGTGCCAGCAGCTTTTCGGTCCCTTACAATGAGCAGTTCTTC; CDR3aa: CASSFSVPYNEQFF
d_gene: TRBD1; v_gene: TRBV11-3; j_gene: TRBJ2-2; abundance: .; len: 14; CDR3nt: TGTGCCAGCAGCGGGACAGGGGGAGGCGGGGAGCTGTTTTTT; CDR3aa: CASSGTGGGGELFF
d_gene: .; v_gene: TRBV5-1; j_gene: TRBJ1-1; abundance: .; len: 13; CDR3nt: TGCGCCAGCAGCGCCTCACCCGACACTGAAGCTTTCTTT; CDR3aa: CASSASPDTEAFF
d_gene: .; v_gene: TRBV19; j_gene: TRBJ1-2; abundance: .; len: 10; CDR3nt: TGTGCCAGTAGTATAGGCGGCTACACCTTC; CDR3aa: CASSIGGYTF
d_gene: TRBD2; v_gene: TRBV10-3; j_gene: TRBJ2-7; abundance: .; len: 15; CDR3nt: TGTGCCATCAGTGAGTCGATGACGGGAGCGGGGGAGCAGTACTTC; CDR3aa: CAISESMTGAGEQYF
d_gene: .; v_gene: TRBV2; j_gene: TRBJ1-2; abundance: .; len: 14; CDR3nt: TGTGCCAGCAGTGATACGGCCGACCACTATGGCTACACCTTC; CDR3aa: CASSDTADHYGYTF
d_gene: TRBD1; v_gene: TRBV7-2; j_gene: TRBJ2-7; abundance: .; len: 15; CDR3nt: TGTGCCAGCAGCTCCGCCCAGACAGGGCACTACGAGCAGTACTTC; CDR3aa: CASSSAQTGHYEQYF
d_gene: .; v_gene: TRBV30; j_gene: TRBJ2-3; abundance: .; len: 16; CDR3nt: TGTGCCTGGAGTGTACATCCAGCCCCTCTTTCAGATACGCAGTATTTT; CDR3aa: CAWSVHPAPLSDTQYF
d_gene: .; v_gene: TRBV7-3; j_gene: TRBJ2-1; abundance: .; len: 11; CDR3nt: TGTGCCAGCAGCCAGGATGGTGAGCAGTTCTTC; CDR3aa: CASSQDGEQFF
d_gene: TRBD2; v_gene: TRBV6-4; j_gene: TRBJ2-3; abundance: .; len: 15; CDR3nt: TGTGCCAGCAGTGAACTAGCGGGAGGGGCAGATACGCAGTATTTT; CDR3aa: CASSELAGGADTQYF
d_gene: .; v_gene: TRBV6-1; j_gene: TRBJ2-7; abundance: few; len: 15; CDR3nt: TGTGCCAGCAGTGAGATGAGGGAGTCATTAGGCGAGCAGTACTTC; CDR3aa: CASSEMRESLGEQYF
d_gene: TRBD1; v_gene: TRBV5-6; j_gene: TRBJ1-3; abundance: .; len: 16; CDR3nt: TGTGCCAGCAGCTTGGCGACAGGGATCTCTGGAAACACCATATATTTT; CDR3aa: CASSLATGISGNTIYF
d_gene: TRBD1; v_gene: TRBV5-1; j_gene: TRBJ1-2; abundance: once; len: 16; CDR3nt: TGCGCCAGCAGCCGACAGGGGGCTGGATTGGACTATGGCTACACCTTC; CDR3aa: CASSRQGAGLDYGYTF
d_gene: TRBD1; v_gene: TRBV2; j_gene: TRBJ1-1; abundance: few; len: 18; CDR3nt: TGTGCCAGCAGGCGACCGGGACAGGGGCTGATGGAGGACACTGAAGCTTTCTTT; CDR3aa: CASRRPGQGLMEDTEAFF
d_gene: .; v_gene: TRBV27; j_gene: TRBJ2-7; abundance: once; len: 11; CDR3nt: TGTGCCAGCAGCCGTTCCTACGAGCAGTACTTC; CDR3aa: CASSRSYEQYF
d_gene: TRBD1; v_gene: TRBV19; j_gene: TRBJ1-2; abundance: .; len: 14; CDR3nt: TGTGCCAGCCATAAGGCCGACAGGGGAAATGGCTACACCTTC; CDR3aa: CASHKADRGNGYTF
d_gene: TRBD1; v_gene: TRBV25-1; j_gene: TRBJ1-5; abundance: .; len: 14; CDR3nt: TGTGCCAGCAGACAGACAGGGGGCAATCAGCCCCAGCATTTT; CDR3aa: CASRQTGGNQPQHF
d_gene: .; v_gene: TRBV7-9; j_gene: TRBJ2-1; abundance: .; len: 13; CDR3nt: TGTGCCAGCAGCAGCCAGGGTCGCAATGAGCAGTTCTTC; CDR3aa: CASSSQGRNEQFF
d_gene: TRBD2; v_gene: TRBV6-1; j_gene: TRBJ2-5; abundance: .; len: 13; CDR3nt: TGTGCCAGCAGCCGACTAGCGGAAGAGACCCAGTACTTC; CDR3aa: CASSRLAEETQYF
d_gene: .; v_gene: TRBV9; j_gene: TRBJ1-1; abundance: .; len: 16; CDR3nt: TGTGCCAGCAGCGTAGAGGCAGGAGGTTTTTTGACTGAAGCTTTCTTT; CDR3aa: CASSVEAGGFLTEAFF
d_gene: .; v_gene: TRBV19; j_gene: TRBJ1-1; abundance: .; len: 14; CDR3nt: TGTGCCAGTAGTACACAGGGTTGGGTCACTGAAGCTTTCTTT; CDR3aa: CASSTQGWVTEAFF
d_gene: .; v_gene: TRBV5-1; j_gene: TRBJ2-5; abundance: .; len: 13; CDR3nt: TGCGCCAGCCGAAATGGGGGCCAAGAGACCCAGTACTTC; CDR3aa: CASRNGGQETQYF
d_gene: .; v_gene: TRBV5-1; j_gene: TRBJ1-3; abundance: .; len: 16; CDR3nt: TGCGCCAGCAGCTTGGACAGGGTCTCGTCTGGAAACACCATATATTTT; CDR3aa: CASSLDRVSSGNTIYF
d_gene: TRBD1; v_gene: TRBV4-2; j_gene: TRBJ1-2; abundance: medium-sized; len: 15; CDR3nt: TGTGCCAGCAGCCACCGGACAGGGGGTACTGATGGCTACACCTTC; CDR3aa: CASSHRTGGTDGYTF
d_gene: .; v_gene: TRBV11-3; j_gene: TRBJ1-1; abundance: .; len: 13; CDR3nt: TGTGCCAGCTCGGGCGTGGTGAACACTGAAGCTTTCTTT; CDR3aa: CASSGVVNTEAFF
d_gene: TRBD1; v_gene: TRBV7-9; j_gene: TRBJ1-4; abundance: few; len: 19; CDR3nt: TGTGCCAGCAGCTTAGCCTCCGGGACAGGAAGGTTTTCTAATGAAAAACTGTTTTTT; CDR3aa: CASSLASGTGRFSNEKLFF
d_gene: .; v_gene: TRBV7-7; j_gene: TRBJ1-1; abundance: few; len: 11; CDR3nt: TGTGCTAGCAGCTTAGCGAAGGAAGCTTTCTTT; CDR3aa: CASSLAKEAFF
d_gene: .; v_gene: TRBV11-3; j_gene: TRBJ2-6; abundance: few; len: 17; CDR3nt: TGTGCCAGCAGCCCTGGGATGCAAGGGACTGGGGCCAACGTCCTGACTTTC; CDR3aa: CASSPGMQGTGANVLTF
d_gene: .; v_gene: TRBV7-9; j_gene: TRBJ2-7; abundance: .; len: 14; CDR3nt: TGTGCCAGCAGCTTAGGGGTCCCCGACGGCGAGCAGTACTTC; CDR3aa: CASSLGVPDGEQYF
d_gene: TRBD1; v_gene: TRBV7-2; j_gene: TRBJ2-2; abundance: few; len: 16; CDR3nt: TGTGCCAGCAGCCCAATTAGACAGGGGTTCACCGGGGAGCTGTTTTTT; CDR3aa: CASSPIRQGFTGELFF
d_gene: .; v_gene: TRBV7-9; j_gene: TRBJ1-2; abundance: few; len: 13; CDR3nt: TGTGCCAGCAGCCCTCAGGGCAACTATGGCTACACCTTC; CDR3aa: CASSPQGNYGYTF
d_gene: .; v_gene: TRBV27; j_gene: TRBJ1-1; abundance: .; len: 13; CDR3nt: TGTGCCAGCAGTTTCCGGGAGGCCACTGAAGCTTTCTTT; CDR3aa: CASSFREATEAFF
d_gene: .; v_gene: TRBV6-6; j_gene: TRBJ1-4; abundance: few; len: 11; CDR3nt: TGTGCCAGCAGTCCTGGAGAAAAACTGTTTTTT; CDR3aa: CASSPGEKLFF
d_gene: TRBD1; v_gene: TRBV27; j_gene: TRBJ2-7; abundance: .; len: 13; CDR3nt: TGTGCCAGCAGTTTGACAGGGGGGTACGAGCAGTACTTC; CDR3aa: CASSLTGGYEQYF
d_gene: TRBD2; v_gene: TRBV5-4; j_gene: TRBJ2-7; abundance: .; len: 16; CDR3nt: TGTGCCAGCAGCTATGGTGCGGGAGAGTTAATGTACGAGCAGTACTTC; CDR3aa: CASSYGAGELMYEQYF
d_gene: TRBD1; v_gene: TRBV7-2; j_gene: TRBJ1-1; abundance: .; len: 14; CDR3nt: TGTGCCAGCAGCTTCCTAACAGGGGCCACTGAAGCTTTCTTT; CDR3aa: CASSFLTGATEAFF
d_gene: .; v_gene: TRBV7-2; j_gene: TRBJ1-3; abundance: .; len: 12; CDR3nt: TGTGCCAGCAGACGGACAGGAAACACCATATATTTT; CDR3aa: CASRRTGNTIYF
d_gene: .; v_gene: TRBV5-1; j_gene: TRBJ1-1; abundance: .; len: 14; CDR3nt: TGCGCCAGCAGCTTGGAGGGGTCTGACACTGAAGCTTTCTTT; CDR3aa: CASSLEGSDTEAFF
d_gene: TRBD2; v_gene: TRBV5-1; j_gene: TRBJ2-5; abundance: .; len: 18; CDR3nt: TGCGCCAGCAGCGGTGGGGGGCTAGCGGGAGGAAACCAAGAGACCCAGTACTTC; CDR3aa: CASSGGGLAGGNQETQYF
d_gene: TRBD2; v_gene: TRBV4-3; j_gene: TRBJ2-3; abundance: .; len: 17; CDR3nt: TGCGCCAGCAGCCAAGGGATCCAGCGGGAGATCCCAGATACGCAGTATTTT; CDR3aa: CASSQGIQREIPDTQYF
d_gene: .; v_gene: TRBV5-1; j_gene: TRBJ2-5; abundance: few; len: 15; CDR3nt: TGCGCCAGCAGCTCGCAAGGGGCTCCCCAAGAGACCCAGTACTTC; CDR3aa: CASSSQGAPQETQYF
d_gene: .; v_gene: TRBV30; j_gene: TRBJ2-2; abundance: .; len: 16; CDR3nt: TGTGCCTGGAGTGTAAGGTCCCGGGACGGCTCCGGGGAGCTGTTTTTT; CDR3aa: CAWSVRSRDGSGELFF
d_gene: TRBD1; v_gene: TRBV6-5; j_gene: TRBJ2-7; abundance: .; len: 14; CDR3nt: TGTGCCAGCAGCCGCCCGGGACAGACCTACGAGCAGTACTTC; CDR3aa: CASSRPGQTYEQYF
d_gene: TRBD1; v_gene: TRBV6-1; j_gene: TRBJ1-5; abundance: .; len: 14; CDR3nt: TGTGCCAGCAGTGAAGACAGGGGATGGCAGCCCCAGCATTTT; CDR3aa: CASSEDRGWQPQHF
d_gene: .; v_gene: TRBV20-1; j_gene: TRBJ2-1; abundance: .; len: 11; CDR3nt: TGCAGTGCTAATTTAGGCAATGAGCAGTTCTTC; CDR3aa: CSANLGNEQFF
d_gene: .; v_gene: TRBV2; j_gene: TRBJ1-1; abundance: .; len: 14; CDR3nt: TGTGCCAGCAGTGTGATCACGGGGGACACTGAAGCTTTCTTT; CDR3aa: CASSVITGDTEAFF
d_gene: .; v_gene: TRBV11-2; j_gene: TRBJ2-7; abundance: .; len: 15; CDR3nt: TGTGCCAGCAGCTTAGGGGGACGAGCCTCCTACGAGCAGTACTTC; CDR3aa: CASSLGGRASYEQYF
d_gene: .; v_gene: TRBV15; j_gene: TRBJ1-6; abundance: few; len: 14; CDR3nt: TGTGCCACCAGCACCGGGACGGAATATTCACCCCTCCACTTT; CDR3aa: CATSTGTEYSPLHF
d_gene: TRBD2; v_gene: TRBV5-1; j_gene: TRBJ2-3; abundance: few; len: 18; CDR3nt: TGCGCCAGCAGCCCTAGACTAGCGGGGGACCCGCGCACAGATACGCAGTATTTT; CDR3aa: CASSPRLAGDPRTDTQYF
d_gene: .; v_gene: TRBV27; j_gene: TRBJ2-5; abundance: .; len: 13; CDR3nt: TGTGCCAGCAGTTTCTCGCTAGCTGAGACCCAGTACTTC; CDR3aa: CASSFSLAETQYF